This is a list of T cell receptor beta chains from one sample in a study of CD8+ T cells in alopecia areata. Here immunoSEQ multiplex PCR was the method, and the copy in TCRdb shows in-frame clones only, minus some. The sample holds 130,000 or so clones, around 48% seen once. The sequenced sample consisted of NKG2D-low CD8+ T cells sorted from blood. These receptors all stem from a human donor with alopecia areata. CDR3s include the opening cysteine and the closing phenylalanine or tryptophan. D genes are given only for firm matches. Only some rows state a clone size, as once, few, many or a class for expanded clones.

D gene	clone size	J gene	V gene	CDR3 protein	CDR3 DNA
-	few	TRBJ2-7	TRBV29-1	CSVEGRESYEQYF	TGCAGCGTTGAAGGGAGGGAAAGTTACGAGCAGTACTTC
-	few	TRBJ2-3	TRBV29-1	CSVPREADTQYF	TGCAGCGTTCCCAGGGAAGCAGATACGCAGTATTTT
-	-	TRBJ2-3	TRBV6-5	CASRGVDDTQYF	TGTGCCAGCAGGGGTGTAGACGATACGCAGTATTTT
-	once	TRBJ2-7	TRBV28	CASSSGDTSHEQYF	TGTGCCAGCAGTTCCGGGGACACCTCTCACGAGCAGTACTTC
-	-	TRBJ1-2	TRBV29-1	CSVDHTYGYTF	TGCAGCGTTGACCACACCTATGGCTACACCTTC
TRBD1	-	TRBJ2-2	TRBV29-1	CSAELGQGRMTGELFF	TGCAGCGCTGAGCTTGGACAGGGGAGGATGACCGGGGAGCTGTTTTTT
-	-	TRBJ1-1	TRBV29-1	CSVEGGGDTEAFF	TGCAGCGTTGAAGGTGGGGGGGACACTGAAGCTTTCTTT
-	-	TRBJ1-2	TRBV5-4	CATIIHGGYTF	TGTGCCACAATTATACACGGTGGCTACACCTTC
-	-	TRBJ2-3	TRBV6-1	CASSEWEETDTQYF	TGTGCCAGCAGTGAGTGGGAGGAAACAGATACGCAGTATTTT
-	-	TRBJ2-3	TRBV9	CASSVGEGGDTQYF	TGTGCCAGCAGCGTAGGTGAGGGGGGAGATACGCAGTATTTT
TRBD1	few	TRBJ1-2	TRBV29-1	CSVQGLANYGYTF	TGCAGCGTACAGGGGTTGGCAAACTATGGCTACACCTTC
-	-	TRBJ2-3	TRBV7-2	CASRQRPGRDTQYF	TGTGCCAGCAGACAAAGACCGGGTCGGGATACGCAGTATTTT
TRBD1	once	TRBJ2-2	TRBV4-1	CASSQFPTGGANTGELFF	TGCGCCAGCAGCCAGTTCCCGACAGGGGGCGCGAACACCGGAGAGCTGTTTTTT
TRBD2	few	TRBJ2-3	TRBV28	CASSGRAGGADTQYF	TGTGCCAGCAGTGGGAGAGCGGGAGGGGCAGATACGCAGTATTTT
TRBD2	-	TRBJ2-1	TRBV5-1	CASSLSGRAHEQFF	TGCGCCAGCAGCTTAAGCGGGAGGGCCCATGAGCAGTTCTTC